These 2 T cell receptor beta chains were sequenced from one sample in a study of glioma-infiltrating T cells. Using RNA template, CDR3s of TCR alpha and beta were amplified with iRepertoire arm-PCR. TCRdb passed the multiplex PCR reads through MiXCR, listing each CDR3 protein once. The data contain 100,000 to 150,000 distinct CDR3 sequences, around 25% of them singletons. The material sequenced was glioma tissue, nonneoplastic brain tissue, or PBMCs (not recorded which). These receptors were obtained from a human donor with low-grade glioma or glioblastoma, undergoing nonglioma brain surgery, or in good health (not recorded which).

This chain connects TRBV11-2 to TRBJ1-1, with 7 bases matching TRBD1. Germline V lookup: CDR1 SGHAT, CDR2 FQNNGV. The CDR3 has 15 amino acids. Trimming at V came to 5 bases and at J to 5 bases, leaving 11 bases not matched to a gene. In nucleotides, the CDR3 is TGTGCCAGCAGCCGGACTACAGGGGTTACGACTGAAGCTTTCTTT. This encodes CASSRTTGVTTEAFF. Supplemented by reference TRBV11-2 and TRBJ1-1, the full variable domain reads EAGVAQSPRYKIIEKRQSVAFWCNPISGHATLYWYQQILGQGPKLLIQFQNNGVVDDSQLPKDRFSAERLKGVDSTLKIQPAKLEDSAVYLCASSRTTGVTTEAFFGQGTRLTVV.

V gene TRBV2 combines with J gene TRBJ2-1; D might be TRBD1 (6 bases). Germline CDR1 is SNHLY and CDR2 is FYNNEI. The CDR3 totals 15 residues. Trimming removed 1 base from V and 7 bases from J, with 14 bases in between. The CDR3 DNA follows: TGTGCCAGCAGTGAAGAAAGGGGGATCGGAAATGAGCAGTTCTTC. As protein: CASSEERGIGNEQFF.